This T cell receptor (beta chain) is from a study of identical twins. Trimming took 0 bases from V and 4 from J; bases not matched to a gene: 7. The CDR3 covers 17 residues. The germline V gene encodes CDR1 SEHNR and CDR2 FQNEAQ (reference sequence). About this clonotype itself: Its antigen is not identified.

Whole-study findings and limits: Within cord blood, abundant beta clonotypes carried fewer insertions, but memory repertoires showed no such trend.

TCRdb ran MiXCR on the 5' RACE reads and lists one entry per CDR3 protein. The repertoire holds 230,000 or so distinct CDR3 sequences, about 8.9% seen once, with approximately 3% in the top ten. Another study also made use of these data, one on yellow fever vaccine responses in identical twins.

The specimen was CD8+ T cells sorted from blood. This TCR was sampled from a woman aged 18-29 years in good health. This chain uses TRBV7-9 with TRBJ2-1, with 9 bases aligning to TRBD2. This chain's CDR3 is CASSLALAGADYNEQFF. The CDR3, as DNA: TGTGCCAGCAGCTTAGCCTTAGCGGGGGCCGATTACAATGAGCAGTTCTTC.